The next 9 T cell receptor beta chains were all read from a single sample in a study of shared clonotypes between healthy human individuals. Data came from immunoSEQ multiplex PCR; TCRdb stores just in-frame clones and leaves some out. This table has roughly 760,000 clones, around 72% appearing once. Specimen: memory CD4+ T cells sorted from blood. As to subset: CD45RA-negative fraction. These receptors were obtained from a woman in her 30s in good health.

The rearrangement links TRBV11-3 to TRBJ2-7; 9 bases align to TRBD2. Per the germline V gene, CDR1 is SGHNT and CDR2 is YENEEA. Germline trimming cut 3 bases from V and 0 bases from J; bases unmatched to any gene: 6. This CDR3 has 16 amino acids. The DNA for the CDR3 is TGTGCCAGCAGCTTGGGGACTAGCACGGACTCCTACGAGCAGTACTTC. This encodes CASSLGTSTDSYEQYF.

This clone occurred once. This chain joins TRBV28 and TRBJ1-3; D is ambiguous. From germline, CDR1 is MDHEN and CDR2 SYDVKM. This CDR3 is 12 amino acids long. The ends were cut back, 2 bases at V and 6 bases at J, with 5 bases in the middle. The CDR3 sequence is CASSLKANTIYF. For the CDR3, the DNA is TGTGCCAGCAGTTTAAAAGCAAACACCATATATTTT.

This clone was detected many times. The genes are TRBV19 and TRBJ2-1; D is unresolved. The V gene lost 0 bases and the J gene lost 9 bases, with 9 bases spanning the gap. Germline assignment: CDR1 LNHDA and CDR2 SQIVND (reference sequence). The CDR3 runs 13 residues. The CDR3 sequence is CASSIDPRVEQFF. CDR3 bases: TGTGCCAGTAGTATAGATCCAAGGGTTGAGCAGTTCTTC.

The chain links TRBV11-2 to TRBJ1-3, with TRBD1 identical over 9 bases. Germline assignment: CDR1 SGHAT and CDR2 FQNNGV. The length of the CDR3 is 16 residues. V shed 5 bases and J 0 bases; nucleotides not matched to a gene: 5. CDR3 nucleotide sequence: TGTGCCAGCAGCCTAGTGGGACAGGGCTCTGGAAACACCATATATTTT. Protein: CASSLVGQGSGNTIYF. The full variable domain, rest sourced from reference TRBV11-2 and TRBJ1-3, is EAGVAQSPRYKIIEKRQSVAFWCNPISGHATLYWYQQILGQGPKLLIQFQNNGVVDDSQLPKDRFSAERLKGVDSTLKIQPAKLEDSAVYLCASSLVGQGSGNTIYFGEGSWLTVV.

A few counts support this clone. The rearrangement joins TRBV5-6 to TRBJ2-5; 7 bases agree with TRBD2. The CDR3 sequence is 14 residues long. The V segment lost 3 bases and the J segment 2 bases; nucleotides outside the gene matches: 4. Germline V gene lookup returns CDR1 SGHDT and CDR2 YYEEEE. The CDR3 loop reads CASSSSGNQETQYF. CDR3 nucleotide sequence: TGTGCCAGCAGCTCGAGCGGGAATCAAGAGACCCAGTACTTC. The full variable domain, in which reference TRBV5-6 and TRBJ2-5 provide the parts outside the CDR3, is DAGVTQSPTHLIKTRGQQVTLRCSPKSGHDTVSWYQQALGQGPQFIFQYYEEEERQRGNFPDRFSGHQFPNYSSELNVNALLLGDSALYLCASSSSGNQETQYFGPGTRLLVL.

V and J are TRBV30 and TRBJ1-1; TRBD1 agrees at 7 bases. CDR3 length: 13 residues. Germline CDR1 GTSNPN, CDR2 SVGIG (reference sequence). Trimming cost V 5 bases and J 3 bases; bases outside gene matches: 6. CDR3 DNA: TGTGCCTGGGACAGGGCGATTGACACTGAAGCTTTCTTT. Amino acid sequence: CAWDRAIDTEAFF.

There are a few counts of this clone. This chain connects TRBV15 to TRBJ2-5, with D unresolved. Germline lookup yields CDR1 LNHNV and CDR2 YYDKDF (reference sequence). Trimming shortened V by 0 bases and J by 5 bases, and 10 bases separated the two germline ends. The CDR3 has 14 amino acids. The CDR3 loop reads CATSRDLGMETQYF. The CDR3 bases are TGTGCCACCAGCAGAGATTTAGGGATGGAGACCCAGTACTTC.

The chain recombines TRBV7-2 with TRBJ2-5, with TRBD2 as a possible D gene (5 bases). This CDR3 has 14 amino acids. Germline values: CDR1 SGHTA, CDR2 FQGNSA. Between the trimmed V and J ends, which lost 5 bases and 1 base, there was a span of 11 bases. This CDR3 reads CASSPGLLQETQYF. The CDR3 DNA reads as TGTGCCAGCAGCCCCGGACTCCTCCAAGAGACCCAGTACTTC.

A single count supports this clone. V and J are TRBV2 and TRBJ1-1; D uncertain. Germline CDR1 is SNHLY and CDR2 is FYNNEI. This CDR3 has 12 amino acids. V was clipped by 3 bases and J by 4 bases, with 6 bases between them. The CDR3 sequence: CASSDRGTEAFF. The CDR3 nucleotides are TGTGCCAGCAGTGATCGCGGCACTGAAGCTTTCTTT.